These 28 T cell receptor beta chains originate from one sample sequenced in a study of blood T cell repertoires in COVID-19. Profiled with immunoSEQ multiplex PCR; TCRdb holds only in-frame clones, not every one. This table holds around 270,000 clones, approximately 89% found once. The sequenced sample was peripheral blood. Source of these receptors: a woman between 45 and 65 years old with acute or convalescent COVID-19.

The rearrangement joins TRBV6-5 to TRBJ1-5; D is possibly TRBD1 (6 bases). The CDR3 covers 15 residues. Germline CDR1 is MNHEY and CDR2 is SVGAGI. Deletions cut 5 bases from V and 7 bases from J, with 18 bases between. In nucleotides, the CDR3 is TGTGCCAGCAGTACGCAGAGGGGGGGCCCCCAGCCCCAGCATTTT. Amino acid sequence: CASSTQRGGPQPQHF.

Of note for this clone: This specimen includes other DNA sequences encoding the same CDR3. The gene calls are TRBV7-2 and TRBJ2-7; 9 bases match TRBD2. CDR3 length: 15 residues. From germline, CDR1 is SGHTA and CDR2 FQGNSA. V was clipped by 4 bases and J by 2 bases; unmatched bases: 6. Here the CDR3 reads CASSSQAGGPYEQYF. CDR3 bases: TGTGCCAGCAGCTCCCAAGCGGGAGGCCCCTACGAGCAGTACTTC.

This clone was counted a few times. CDR3 DNA sequence: TGTGCCTGGAGTGTACCGCGGGAGATGGTGAAGTACTTC. Its protein product is CAWSVPREMVKYF. The gene calls are TRBV30 and TRBJ2-7; TRBD2 aligns across 7 bases. The V gene's germline CDR1 is GTSNPN and CDR2 SVGIG (reference sequence). The CDR3 is made up of 13 amino acids. The J segment lost 11 bases and the V segment lost 0 bases, leaving 10 bases of the junction unmatched. The full variable domain, its missing parts supplied by reference TRBV30 and TRBJ2-7, is SQTIHQWPATLVQPVGSPLSLECTVEGTSNPNLYWYRQAAGRGLQLLFYSVGIGQISSEVPQNLSASRPQDRQFILSSKKLLLSDSGFYLCAWSVPREMVKYFGPGTRLTVT.

The chain links TRBV18 to TRBJ1-2, with 8 nucleotides matching TRBD1. CDR3 length: 15 amino acids. Germline loops: CDR1 KGHSH, CDR2 LQKENI. J was trimmed by 2 bases and V by 3 bases; bases with no gene match: 5. CDR3 DNA sequence: TGTGCCAGCTCACCCGTAACAGGGGGGAACTATGGCTACACCTTC. Encoded protein: CASSPVTGGNYGYTF.

The V call is TRBV3-1 (or the pseudogene TRBV3-2), the J call TRBJ1-1; 8 positions agree with TRBD1. The CDR3 totals 15 residues. V lost 0 bases to trimming and J lost 5 bases; unmatched junction nucleotides: 5. Per the germline V gene, CDR1 is LGHDT and CDR2 is YNNKEL (reference sequence). The chain's CDR3 is CASSQDWTGSTEAFF. Here the CDR3 DNA reads TGTGCCAGCAGCCAAGATTGGACAGGGAGTACTGAAGCTTTCTTT.

In its sample, this clone was seen once. This chain joins TRBV4-2 and TRBJ1-5; D is undetermined. CDR1 and CDR2 from the germline V gene are LGHNA and YNFKEQ. Deletions cut 0 bases from V and 7 bases from J, with 16 bases between. CDR3 length equals 16 residues. In DNA form, the CDR3 reads TGTGCCAGCAGCCAAGATTATTCGGTGGGGAGACAGCCCCAGCATTTT. It yields the protein CASSQDYSVGRQPQHF.

This clone has a handful of counts. The gene calls are TRBV28 and TRBJ2-5, with 7 bases identical to TRBD1. The CDR3 runs 15 residues. Germline V gene lookup returns CDR1 MDHEN and CDR2 SYDVKM. The J segment lost 2 bases and the V segment lost 4 bases, leaving 7 bases of the junction unmatched. The CDR3 nucleotides are TGTGCCAGCAGTTCCTCCGCGGACAGGCAAGAGACCCAGTACTTC. Translating gives CASSSSADRQETQYF.

CDR3 DNA: TGCGCCAGCAGCCAGGGGCTAGGGACAGGGGGCTTAGGCGATGAAAAACTGTTTTTT. Translated, it gives CASSQGLGTGGLGDEKLFF. J is TRBJ1-4 and V is TRBV4-3, with 12 bases fitting TRBD1. The ends lost 3 bases at V and 6 bases at J; junction bases unmatched: 14. The V gene's germline CDR1 is LGHNA and CDR2 YSLEER. The CDR3 spans 19 residues.

This clone was seen a few times. The chain joins TRBV19 to TRBJ1-5; D remains ambiguous. This CDR3 has 17 amino acids. The V gene lost 3 bases and the J gene lost 3 bases, with 18 bases spanning the gap. Germline V gene data show CDR1 as LNHDA and CDR2 as SQIVND (reference sequence). The CDR3 sequence is CASSMVDGLPTNQPQHF. In DNA, the CDR3 is TGTGCCAGTAGTATGGTTGATGGACTTCCGACCAATCAGCCCCAGCATTTT.

This CDR3 is CASRTRTGPETQYF. The CDR3, as DNA: TGTGCCAGCAGGACCCGGACAGGGCCCGAGACCCAGTACTTC. This sequence joins TRBV6-6 and TRBJ2-5, with 8 bases lining up with TRBD1. The germline CDR1 and CDR2 sequences are MNHNY and SVGAGI (reference sequence). This CDR3 spans 14 amino acids. V lost 6 bases, J lost 5 bases, and 8 bases stayed unmatched.

V and J are TRBV16 and TRBJ1-4; D remains ambiguous. Deletions cut 5 bases from V and 2 bases from J, with 12 bases between. CDR1 and CDR2 from the germline V gene are KGHSY and FQNENV. This CDR3 is built from 15 residues. CDR3 loop: CASSDEGATNEKLFF. The CDR3 nucleotides are TGTGCCAGCAGCGACGAGGGAGCTACTAATGAAAAACTGTTTTTT.

The rearrangement uses TRBV4-3 and TRBJ2-2; 10 nucleotides line up with TRBD2. Germline values: CDR1 LGHNA, CDR2 YSLEER. The CDR3 is made up of 18 amino acids. The V segment lost 2 bases and the J segment 4 bases; nucleotides outside the gene matches: 10. The CDR3 reads CASSQSPSGRSGTGELFF. The CDR3 DNA reads TGCGCCAGCAGCCAATCGCCTAGCGGGAGATCGGGCACCGGGGAGCTGTTTTTT.

The chain has TRBV5-6 and TRBJ2-5; 8 bases map to TRBD2. Germline CDR1 reads SGHDT; CDR2 reads YYEEEE. V shed 0 bases, J shed 1 base, and the junction held 2 bases outside the gene matches. This CDR3 has 15 residues. CDR3 loop: CASSLVAGGQETQYF. CDR3 in DNA: TGTGCCAGCAGCTTGGTGGCGGGGGGCCAAGAGACCCAGTACTTC.

V and J are TRBV4-2 and TRBJ1-5; the D is unclear. V shed 0 bases and J shed 9 bases, with 9 bases lying between them. Germline CDR1 is LGHNA and CDR2 is YNFKEQ. This CDR3 region has 13 residues. CDR3 nucleotides: TGTGCCAGCAGCCAAGAGCTTGAGAGGCCCCAGCATTTT. It encodes CASSQELERPQHF.

The rearrangement links TRBV5-8 to TRBJ1-1; 10 nucleotides agree with TRBD1. The CDR3 spans 16 residues. Germline trimming cut 2 bases from V and 5 bases from J; bases unmatched to any gene: 9. Germline V CDR1 and CDR2: SGHTS, YDEGEE. This chain's CDR3 is CASSFRQGAVLTEAFF. In DNA, the CDR3 is TGTGCCAGCAGCTTTCGACAGGGGGCTGTACTGACTGAAGCTTTCTTT.

The chain recombines TRBV20-1 with TRBJ2-7; D may be TRBD2 (6 bases). CDR3 length: 15 residues. Germline V lookup: CDR1 DFQATT, CDR2 SNEGSKA (reference sequence). Trimming left V 3 bases short and J 7 bases short, with 22 bases between. The CDR3 loop is CSASGDRDSTGEQYF. CDR3 bases: TGCAGTGCTAGTGGGGACCGGGACTCCACGGGGGAGCAGTACTTC.

The CDR3 reads CASSFPTGSDGYTF. CDR3 nucleotides: TGCGCCAGCAGCTTCCCCACAGGGTCGGATGGCTACACCTTC. The chain has TRBV4-1 and TRBJ1-2; D might be TRBD1 (6 bases). This CDR3 is built from 14 residues. V was pared by 5 bases and J by 6 bases, with 16 bases between. Germline-derived CDR1 and CDR2 are MGHRA and YSYEKL.

The chain carries TRBV7-9 and TRBJ2-7, with 7 bases lining up with TRBD2. The CDR3 totals 18 residues. Germline trimming cut 0 bases from V and 0 bases from J; bases unmatched to any gene: 11. The germline V gene encodes CDR1 SEHNR and CDR2 FQNEAQ (reference sequence). In nucleotides, the CDR3 is TGTGCCAGCAGCTTAGCGCGGTCTAGCGGACCGAGCTCCTACGAGCAGTACTTC. Translated, it gives CASSLARSSGPSSYEQYF.

The table lists this clone with a few counts. The chain employs TRBV28 and TRBJ1-2; no reliable D call. Germline V CDR1 and CDR2: MDHEN, SYDVKM. The CDR3 spans 13 residues. The V end was cut by 3 bases, the J end by 3 bases, with 8 bases between. CDR3 protein: CASSFPPDYGYTF. CDR3 sequence (DNA): TGTGCCAGCAGTTTCCCCCCGGACTATGGCTACACCTTC.

This clone was seen more than once but under ten times. The gene calls are TRBV5-1 and TRBJ2-7; 10 bases fit TRBD2. The germline V gene encodes CDR1 SGHRS and CDR2 YFSETQ. This CDR3 spans 18 amino acids. V gave up 4 bases and J gave up 2 bases; unmatched junction bases: 15. The CDR3, as DNA: TGCGCCAGCAGCCGAAGTCTTCAGGGGACTAGCGATGCCTACGAGCAGTACTTC. Amino acids: CASSRSLQGTSDAYEQYF.

This chain links TRBV27 with TRBJ1-4, with a weak D call TRBD1 (6 bases). Trimming took 5 bases from V and 4 from J, leaving 11 bases between them. This CDR3 is built from 14 residues. Germline assignment: CDR1 MNHEY and CDR2 SMNVEV (reference sequence). CDR3 DNA: TGTGCCAGCAGTCCCCAGGGGTTTAATGAAAAACTGTTTTTT. Protein sequence: CASSPQGFNEKLFF.

The V gene is TRBV19, the J gene TRBJ2-1, with D perhaps matching TRBD2 (6 bases). The germline gives CDR1 LNHDA, CDR2 SQIVND (reference sequence). Trimming removed 10 bases at V and 4 bases at J, with 17 bases between. CDR3 length: 14 residues. CDR3 in amino acids: CATSLSGLYNEQFF. The CDR3 nucleotides read TGTGCCACCTCACTCTCGGGACTTTACAATGAGCAGTTCTTC.

The chain joins TRBV27 to TRBJ2-1, with D tentatively TRBD2 (5 bases). In germline, CDR1 is MNHEY, CDR2 SMNVEV (reference sequence). Trimming removed 6 bases at V and 4 bases at J, with 19 bases between. The length of the CDR3 is 16 residues. In DNA, the CDR3 is TGTGCCAGCAGACCGACTGTCGAGCGGAAATACAATGAGCAGTTCTTC. It codes for CASRPTVERKYNEQFF.

V gene TRBV13 combines with J gene TRBJ2-7, with D possibly matching TRBD2 (6 bases). This CDR3 region has 13 residues. Germline-derived CDR1 and CDR2 are PRHDT and FYEKMQ (reference sequence). V lost 5 bases and J lost 7, with 15 bases in between. The CDR3 loop is CASSLGGRGEQYF. In DNA, the CDR3 is TGTGCCAGCAGCCTCGGGGGTCGAGGAGAGCAGTACTTC.

This chain links TRBV2 with TRBJ1-6; D is undetermined. Per germline, CDR1 SNHLY and CDR2 FYNNEI. V was pared by 4 bases and J by 7 bases, with 8 bases between. CDR3 length: 13 residues. In DNA, the CDR3 is TGTGCCAGCAGTGCACAGAGAAATTCACCCCTCCACTTT. Encoded protein: CASSAQRNSPLHF.

The chain joins TRBV27 to TRBJ2-1; a possible D gene is TRBD2 (5 bases). CDR3 length equals 14 residues. Trimming removed 4 bases at V and 8 bases at J, with 15 bases between. Germline CDR1 is MNHEY and CDR2 is SMNVEV (reference sequence). CDR3 region: CASSSPGWRDEQFF. The CDR3 nucleotides read TGTGCCAGCAGTTCTCCCGGGTGGCGGGATGAGCAGTTCTTC.

This clone was observed a few times. The chain is built from TRBV6-5 and TRBJ1-2, with 11 bases that match TRBD1. The CDR3 runs to 14 residues. Germline-derived CDR1 and CDR2 are MNHEY and SVGAGI. V shed 4 bases and J 4 bases; nucleotides not matched to a gene: 2. Here the CDR3 DNA reads TGTGCCAGCAGTTCGGGACAGGGGGTCTATGGCTACACCTTC. Amino acid sequence: CASSSGQGVYGYTF.

The V and J genes are TRBV5-1 and TRBJ1-1; D might be TRBD1 (5 bases). The CDR3 totals 17 residues. The V and J ends lost 3 bases and 0 bases respectively, with 18 bases between them. Germline V lookup: CDR1 SGHRS, CDR2 YFSETQ. The CDR3 here is CASSWEGTGIMNTEAFF. CDR3 nucleotide sequence: TGCGCCAGCAGCTGGGAGGGGACGGGGATCATGAACACTGAAGCTTTCTTT.